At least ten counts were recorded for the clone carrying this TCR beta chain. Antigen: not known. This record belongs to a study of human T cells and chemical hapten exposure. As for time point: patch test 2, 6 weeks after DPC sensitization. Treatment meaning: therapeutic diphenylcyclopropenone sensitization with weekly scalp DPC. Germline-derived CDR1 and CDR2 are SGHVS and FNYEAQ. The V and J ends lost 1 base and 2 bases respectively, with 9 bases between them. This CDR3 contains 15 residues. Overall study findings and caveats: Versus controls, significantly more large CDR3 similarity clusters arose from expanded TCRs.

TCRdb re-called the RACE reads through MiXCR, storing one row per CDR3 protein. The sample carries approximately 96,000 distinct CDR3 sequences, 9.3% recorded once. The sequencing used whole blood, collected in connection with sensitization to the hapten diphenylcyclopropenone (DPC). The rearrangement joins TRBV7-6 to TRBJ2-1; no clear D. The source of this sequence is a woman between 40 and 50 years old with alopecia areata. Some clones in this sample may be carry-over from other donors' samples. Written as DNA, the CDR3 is TGTGCCAGCAGCTTAGGAGGCGGAACCTACAATGAGCAGTTCTTC. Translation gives CASSLGGGTYNEQFF.